A selection of T cell receptor beta chains follows, all from one sample in a study of PD-L1 blockade in urothelial cancer. Sequenced by immunoSEQ multiplex PCR; TCRdb stores in-frame clones only, minus some. The data show under 95,000 clones, over 80% seen once. Specimen: PBMCs, collected around atezolizumab (anti-PD-L1) treatment. The receptors come from a woman in her 70s with urothelial cancer. CDR3s include the opening cysteine and the closing phenylalanine or tryptophan. The order of the fields is V gene, clone size, D gene, J gene, CDR3 DNA, CDR3 protein. D genes are given only for firm matches. Clone size is not always given. Where it is, it says once, few, many or a class for expanded clones.

v_gene: TRBV10-1; abundance: NA; d_gene: NA; j_gene: TRBJ2-4; CDR3nt: TGCGCCAGCAGTGAGTCGGTGGACAGAAAAAACATTCAGTACTTC; CDR3aa: CASSESVDRKNIQYF
v_gene: TRBV5-1; abundance: NA; d_gene: TRBD2; j_gene: TRBJ2-7; CDR3nt: TGCGCCAGCAGCCTGGGACTAGACACCTACGAGCAGTACTTC; CDR3aa: CASSLGLDTYEQYF
v_gene: TRBV5-4; abundance: once; d_gene: NA; j_gene: TRBJ2-1; CDR3nt: TGTGCCAGCAGCTTGGACACTGAGCAGTTCTTC; CDR3aa: CASSLDTEQFF
v_gene: TRBV7-2; abundance: NA; d_gene: TRBD1; j_gene: TRBJ1-2; CDR3nt: TGTGCCAGCAGCTTCTCAGGACAGGGTGGCTATGGCTACACCTTC; CDR3aa: CASSFSGQGGYGYTF
v_gene: TRBV4-3; abundance: NA; d_gene: NA; j_gene: TRBJ2-2; CDR3nt: TGCGCCAGCAGCCAAGGAGGGGGAAACACCGGGGAGCTGTTTTTT; CDR3aa: CASSQGGGNTGELFF
v_gene: TRBV5-1; abundance: NA; d_gene: TRBD1; j_gene: TRBJ2-3; CDR3nt: TGCGCCAGCAGCCCCGGACAGGACACAGATACGCAGTATTTT; CDR3aa: CASSPGQDTDTQYF
v_gene: TRBV7-8; abundance: NA; d_gene: NA; j_gene: TRBJ1-6; CDR3nt: TGTGCCAGCAGCTTGCGGGCAGAGGGTTCGGTCCCCTTTCCCCTCCACTTT; CDR3aa: CASSLRAEGSVPFPLHF
v_gene: TRBV6-1; abundance: once; d_gene: NA; j_gene: TRBJ2-7; CDR3nt: TGTGCCAGCAGTGAATACACCTTGGCCTACGAGCAGTACTTC; CDR3aa: CASSEYTLAYEQYF
v_gene: TRBV5-1; abundance: NA; d_gene: NA; j_gene: TRBJ1-4; CDR3nt: TGCGCCAGCAGCCCCGATCGGGGAGAAAAACTGTTTTTT; CDR3aa: CASSPDRGEKLFF
v_gene: TRBV11-2; abundance: NA; d_gene: NA; j_gene: TRBJ2-1; CDR3nt: TGTGCCAGCCTACTAGCAAGCAATGAGCAGTTCTTC; CDR3aa: CASLLASNEQFF
v_gene: TRBV5-4; abundance: NA; d_gene: TRBD2; j_gene: TRBJ2-1; CDR3nt: TGTGCCAGCAGCCGACTAGCGTTAAGCTCCTACAATGAGCAGTTCTTC; CDR3aa: CASSRLALSSYNEQFF
v_gene: TRBV19; abundance: NA; d_gene: TRBD1; j_gene: TRBJ1-2; CDR3nt: TGTGCCAGTAGACCCGGGGCAGGGGGCCTCTATGGCTACACCTTC; CDR3aa: CASRPGAGGLYGYTF
v_gene: TRBV5-1; abundance: NA; d_gene: NA; j_gene: TRBJ2-1; CDR3nt: TGCGCCAGCAGCTTGGGAGTCTATCAAAGCTCCTACAATGAGCAGTTCTTC; CDR3aa: CASSLGVYQSSYNEQFF
v_gene: TRBV11-2; abundance: NA; d_gene: TRBD2; j_gene: TRBJ2-4; CDR3nt: TGTGCCAGCAGCCTACTAGCGGGAGGGGACATTCAGTACTTC; CDR3aa: CASSLLAGGDIQYF
v_gene: TRBV9; abundance: NA; d_gene: NA; j_gene: TRBJ1-6; CDR3nt: TGTGCCAGCAAGTCAGGGGATTCACCCCTCCACTTT; CDR3aa: CASKSGDSPLHF
v_gene: TRBV6-5; abundance: NA; d_gene: NA; j_gene: TRBJ1-1; CDR3nt: TGTGCCAGCAGTTCCGGGGGTTGGGAAACTGAAGCTTTCTTT; CDR3aa: CASSSGGWETEAFF
v_gene: TRBV11-2; abundance: NA; d_gene: TRBD1; j_gene: TRBJ2-5; CDR3nt: TGTGCCAGCAGTTCCCAAACCGACAGGGGTCAGACCCAGTACTTC; CDR3aa: CASSSQTDRGQTQYF
v_gene: TRBV19; abundance: NA; d_gene: NA; j_gene: TRBJ2-7; CDR3nt: TGTGCCAGTAGTACAGGGGACGAGCAGTACTTC; CDR3aa: CASSTGDEQYF
v_gene: TRBV5-6; abundance: NA; d_gene: NA; j_gene: TRBJ2-1; CDR3nt: TGTGCCAGCAGCGTTTTGGCGGAGAGCTCCTACAATGAGCAGTTCTTC; CDR3aa: CASSVLAESSYNEQFF
v_gene: TRBV19; abundance: few; d_gene: NA; j_gene: TRBJ1-2; CDR3nt: TGTGCCAGTAGTATTGGCCTCTACTATGGCTACACCTTC; CDR3aa: CASSIGLYYGYTF
v_gene: TRBV10-2; abundance: NA; d_gene: TRBD2; j_gene: TRBJ2-1; CDR3nt: TGCGCCAGCAGTGAGTCTCGGCTAGCGGGAGATAATGAGCAGTTCTTC; CDR3aa: CASSESRLAGDNEQFF
v_gene: TRBV5-4; abundance: once; d_gene: TRBD1; j_gene: TRBJ1-1; CDR3nt: TGTGCCAGCAGCCTGGGACAGGCTGGCACTGAAGCTTTCTTT; CDR3aa: CASSLGQAGTEAFF
v_gene: TRBV7-8; abundance: NA; d_gene: NA; j_gene: TRBJ2-1; CDR3nt: TGTGCCAGCAGCTTAGCCCTAACGCAGGGAATTAAGCAGTTCTTC; CDR3aa: CASSLALTQGIKQFF
v_gene: TRBV18; abundance: NA; d_gene: NA; j_gene: TRBJ2-7; CDR3nt: TGTGCCAGCTCAGGGGGGAACTACGAGCAGTACTTC; CDR3aa: CASSGGNYEQYF
v_gene: TRBV6-6; abundance: NA; d_gene: TRBD1; j_gene: TRBJ1-3; CDR3nt: TGTGCCAGCAGTCCGGGACAGGCGAGGACTGGAAACACCATATATTTT; CDR3aa: CASSPGQARTGNTIYF
v_gene: TRBV14; abundance: NA; d_gene: TRBD2; j_gene: TRBJ2-3; CDR3nt: TGTGCCAGCAGCCGACGACTAGCGGGGGGAGGTGATACGCAGTATTTT; CDR3aa: CASSRRLAGGGDTQYF
v_gene: TRBV27; abundance: once; d_gene: TRBD1; j_gene: TRBJ2-7; CDR3nt: TGTGCCAGCAGTTTCCTCTTAGGACAGGGGGCCCACGAGCAGTACTTC; CDR3aa: CASSFLLGQGAHEQYF
v_gene: TRBV9; abundance: NA; d_gene: TRBD2; j_gene: TRBJ2-7; CDR3nt: TGTGCCAGCAGCGTAGAGGGCGGGAGTTCTGGGGAGCAGTACTTC; CDR3aa: CASSVEGGSSGEQYF